These 9 T cell receptor beta chains originate from one sample sequenced in a study of blood T cell repertoires in COVID-19. Profiled with immunoSEQ multiplex PCR; TCRdb holds only in-frame clones, not every one. The sample shows some 260,000 clones, 87% of them seen only once. Sample: peripheral blood. These receptors originate from a man younger than 35 with active or convalescent COVID-19.

The genes are TRBV28 and TRBJ1-5; D gene uncertain. Germline values: CDR1 MDHEN, CDR2 SYDVKM. The CDR3 is 11 residues long. V was pared by 3 bases and J by 6 bases, with 3 bases between. As DNA, the CDR3 is TGTGCCAGCAGTTTGAGTCAGCCCCAGCATTTT. Translating it yields CASSLSQPQHF. The complete variable domain, with remaining parts taken from reference TRBV28 and TRBJ1-5, reads DVKVTQSSRYLVKRTGEKVFLECVQDMDHENMFWYRQDPGLGLRLIYFSYDVKMKEKGDIPEGYSVSREKKERFSLILESASTNQTSMYLCASSLSQPQHFGDGTRLSIL.

The V call is TRBV11-3, the J call TRBJ2-7; 8 bases are a match to TRBD2. The CDR3 length is 17 residues. The germline gives CDR1 SGHNT, CDR2 YENEEA. Unmatched junction bases numbered 10, after V lost 1 base and J lost 2 bases. Here the CDR3 reads CASSLGGGRTAAYEQYF. DNA of the CDR3: TGTGCCAGCAGCTTAGGCGGGGGGCGGACAGCGGCCTACGAGCAGTACTTC.

This chain's CDR3 is CAWIPAKGRSTEAFF. In DNA, the CDR3 is TGTGCCTGGATTCCCGCGAAGGGGCGATCCACTGAAGCTTTCTTT. V is TRBV30 and J is TRBJ1-1; a possible D gene is TRBD1 (5 bases). Germline CDR1 GTSNPN, CDR2 SVGIG (reference sequence). The CDR3 length is 15 residues. V dropped 4 bases and J dropped 4 bases, with 19 bases sitting between them.

J is TRBJ2-3 and V is TRBV27; 10 bases agree with TRBD2. This CDR3 region has 15 residues. V lost 11 bases to trimming and J lost 6 bases; unmatched junction nucleotides: 14. Germline V gives CDR1 MNHEY, CDR2 SMNVEV (reference sequence). The CDR3 DNA reads as TGTGCCTCCCAGACTAGCGGGTATGAACCTGATACGCAGTATTTT. Amino acid sequence: CASQTSGYEPDTQYF.

This clone has more than one count but fewer than ten. The chain uses TRBV5-4 and TRBJ1-4; tentatively, D is TRBD1 (6 bases). V was pared by 1 base and J by 5 bases, with 15 bases between. The CDR3 sequence is 16 residues long. Germline V lookup: CDR1 SGHNT, CDR2 YYREEE (reference sequence). The CDR3 region is CASSLLWGRGNEKLFF. The CDR3 nucleotides are TGTGCCAGCAGCTTGCTTTGGGGGCGAGGGAATGAAAAACTGTTTTTT.

The gene calls are TRBV7-6 and TRBJ2-3; 9 bases are a match to TRBD2. This CDR3 is built from 17 residues. The germline V gene encodes CDR1 SGHVS and CDR2 FNYEAQ. The V gene end was trimmed by 1 base and the J gene end by 0 bases; junction bases not matched to a gene: 5. The CDR3 DNA follows: TGTGCCAGCAGCTTAGGCGGGGGGGTTCCGAGCACAGATACGCAGTATTTT. Its translation is CASSLGGGVPSTDTQYF.

This rearrangement joins TRBV15 to TRBJ1-5; D is unresolved. The CDR3 loop spans 15 amino acids. Germline V gene sequence: CDR1 LNHNV, CDR2 YYDKDF (reference sequence). V was clipped by 0 bases and J by 4 bases, with 10 bases between them. The CDR3 DNA follows: TGTGCCACCAGCAGAGATAAGGGAGAAAATCAGCCCCAGCATTTT. Its protein product is CATSRDKGENQPQHF.

The chain uses TRBV15 and TRBJ1-5; unclear D gene. V was shortened by 2 bases and J by 0 bases, with 8 bases between the two germline ends. The CDR3 consists of 15 residues. Germline loops: CDR1 LNHNV, CDR2 YYDKDF (reference sequence). The CDR3 DNA reads as TGTGCCACCAGCAGAAGAGTTAATAGCAATCAGCCCCAGCATTTT. Protein product: CATSRRVNSNQPQHF.

The genes are TRBV5-6 and TRBJ1-5; D is possibly TRBD1 (6 bases). The CDR3 sequence is 13 residues long. Per germline, CDR1 SGHDT and CDR2 YYEEEE. The V gene lost 3 bases and the J gene lost 8 bases, with 12 bases spanning the gap. The CDR3 spells CASSSGGREPQHF. In DNA, the CDR3 is TGTGCCAGCAGCTCGGGGGGCCGGGAGCCCCAGCATTTT.